This TCR beta chain was recovered during a study of spatial heterogeneity in lung cancer (dated by TCRdb to 2018 to 2020). Broadly, across the study: Beta-chain transcripts were consistently detected in greater numbers than alpha-chain transcripts, which likely reflected higher beta-chain transcript abundance. In tumor regions, TCR transcript counts showed a strong correlation with a T cell transcriptional module score derived from matched bulk RNA-seq. In the raw uncorrected reads, each unique combination of TCR and UMI appeared on average more than ten times. The study quantitatively compared TCR alpha and beta repertoires across multiple tumor regions, matched nontumor lung and blood in non-small cell lung cancer. The study linked features of the TCR repertoire to counts of nonsynonymous mutations, which were determined by whole-exome sequencing of tumor tissue. Both alpha and beta chains were TCR-sequenced in fewer than 250 tumor regions, under 85 matched nontumor lung samples and around 54 PBMC samples obtained at surgery. Overall study results and their limits: The number of expanded intratumoral alpha and beta TCRs correlated with the tumor nonsynonymous mutation count. TCR-seq coverage of tumor T cells was estimated at only around 7% for alpha chains and more than 11% for beta chains. The count of ubiquitous expanded TCRs correlated with the count of ubiquitous nonsynonymous mutations, and the count of regional expanded TCRs correlated with the count of regional nonsynonymous mutations. Confirming at a functional level the hypothesis that regional TCRs recognize regional mutations was considered to require additional single-cell paired TCR alpha and beta sequencing.

This clonotype was picked up a small number of times. Its recognized antigen is unknown. No much larger clone exists at a distance of one base, and base qualities are not known. Sample time point, as interpreted from the label and publication: sample taken at primary tumor resection. The donors were 72 patients from the lung TRACERx cohort who had early-stage, untreated non-small cell lung cancer. For TCR sequencing, whole RNA was extracted from tumor and nontumor lung tissue, or from cryopreserved PBMC samples, and no cell sorting was done. Patients were selected for TCR sequencing only if sufficient RNA was available from at least two tumor regions. Tumor and adjacent nontumor lung specimens were reviewed by a lung pathologist before selection. The germline V gene yields MDHEN for CDR1 and SYDVKM for CDR2. From the cysteine up to the phenylalanine, the CDR3 has a length of 11 residues. Only CDR3 DNA remains: 33 bases, in frame from the first base. V gives up 9 bases and J gives up 2 bases, and the segment between their germline ends measures 8 bases.

Library preparation employed 5' RACE. Data came from a NextSeq 500. The TCR library protocol attached a unique molecular identifier to each TCR cDNA molecule to allow correction of PCR and sequencing errors. Turning to the authors' computational methods: Decombinator tools were used for TCR identification, UMI-based error correction and CDR3 extraction. TCRs above a frequency of 2 per 1,000, corresponding to the top 1% of the tumor frequency distribution, were defined as expanded. Expanded tumor TCRs statistically deemed absent (corrected P<0.05) from at least one tumor region were classed as regional, and all other expanded tumor TCRs were classed as ubiquitous. Each repertoire was subsampled 100 times to 5,000 TCRs, after which Renyi diversity was computed with the R vegan package. To build CDR3 similarity networks, amino acid triplet string-kernel similarity was used, and CDR3s were connected when their pairwise similarity was above 0.82. Clones were called with MiXCR by TCRdb after fastp trimmed the public reads at Q25, and only in-frame beta chains were retained. Each record represents a unique CDR3 protein, reported with the most common genes and DNA among its rows. TCRdb's processing, not the study's, gives the V and J calls here. Recorded for this sample are about 20,000 distinct CDR3 sequences; roughly 15% of them occurred a single time. Around a third of the sample goes to the ten largest clones.

The V gene is TRBV28 and the J gene is TRBJ2-7; TRBD1 could be the D gene, as 6 bases match. This TCR was recovered from a female donor with early-stage non-small cell lung cancer. Sequencing used lung tumor tissue, obtained at surgery. The CDR3 protein: CASRQAYEQYF. The DNA is TGTGCCAGTCGACAGGCCTACGAGCAGTACTTC.